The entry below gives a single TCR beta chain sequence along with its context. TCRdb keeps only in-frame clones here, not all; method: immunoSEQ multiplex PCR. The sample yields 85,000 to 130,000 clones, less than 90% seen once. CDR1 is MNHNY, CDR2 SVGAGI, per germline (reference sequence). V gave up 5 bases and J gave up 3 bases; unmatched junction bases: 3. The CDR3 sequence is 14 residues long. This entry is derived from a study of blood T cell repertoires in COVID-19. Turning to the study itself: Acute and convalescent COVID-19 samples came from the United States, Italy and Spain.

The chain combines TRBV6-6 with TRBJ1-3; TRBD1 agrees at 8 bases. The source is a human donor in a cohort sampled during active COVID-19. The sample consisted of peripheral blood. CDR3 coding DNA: TGTGCCAGCAGTCAGACAGGGGTTGGAAACACCATATATTTT. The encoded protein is CASSQTGVGNTIYF.